This passage covers 23 T cell receptor beta chains from one sample sequenced in a study of shared clonotypes between healthy human individuals. In the naive CD8 group, cells lacked CD45RO and were positively selected for CCR7, so terminally differentiated effector memory CD45RA+ cells were left out. Profiling relied on immunoSEQ multiplex PCR, and the TCRdb table lists in-frame clones only, not all of them. This sample has some 2.1 million clones, with about 95% found just once. The sample comprised naive CD8+ T cells sorted from blood. These receptors originate from a man aged 18 to 30 in good health.

This clone was counted once. The chain carries TRBV6-6 and TRBJ1-2; a possible D gene is TRBD1 (5 bases). The CDR3 spans 14 residues. Germline V gene sequence: CDR1 MNHNY, CDR2 SVGAGI (reference sequence). V lost 6 bases and J lost 8, with 19 bases in between. The CDR3 sequence: CASSPEGPAWGYTF. CDR3 sequence (DNA): TGTGCCAGCAGCCCCGAGGGGCCCGCATGGGGCTACACCTTC.

V gene TRBV27 combines with J gene TRBJ2-5, with TRBD1 as a possible D gene (5 bases). V was clipped by 3 bases and J by 2 bases, with 10 bases between them. The CDR3 has 14 amino acids. Germline CDR1 MNHEY, CDR2 SMNVEV (reference sequence). The CDR3 DNA reads as TGTGCCAGCAGTTTGATCAGGGATCAAGAGACCCAGTACTTC. The encoded protein is CASSLIRDQETQYF.

This chain joins TRBV5-1 and TRBJ1-1, with 9 nucleotides matching TRBD1. Unmatched junction bases numbered 10, after V lost 0 bases and J lost 4 bases. Looked up from germline, CDR1 is SGHRS and CDR2 is YFSETQ. This CDR3 comprises 17 residues. CDR3 residues: CASSLEGLTGGGTEAFF. The CDR3 DNA sequence: TGCGCCAGCAGCTTGGAAGGGCTTACAGGGGGCGGCACTGAAGCTTTCTTT.

The gene calls are TRBV6-5 and TRBJ1-2; the D gene is possibly TRBD1 (5 bases). This CDR3 has 13 amino acids. Germline CDR1 MNHEY, CDR2 SVGAGI. Trimming took 4 bases from V and 3 from J, leaving 9 bases between them. CDR3 loop: CASSLQAHYGYTF. CDR3 bases: TGTGCCAGCAGTTTACAGGCCCACTATGGCTACACCTTC.

The chain has TRBV4-1 and TRBJ2-3; D gene unclear. Germline values: CDR1 MGHRA, CDR2 YSYEKL. The CDR3 consists of 15 residues. V lost 5 bases and J lost 4, with 16 bases in between. This CDR3 is CASSAWPGPSDTQYF. Written as DNA, the CDR3 is TGCGCCAGCAGCGCATGGCCCGGCCCTTCAGATACGCAGTATTTT.

The rearrangement uses TRBV6-5 and TRBJ2-1; perhaps TRBD2 as D (6 bases). Germline CDR1 and CDR2: MNHEY and SVGAGI. V was pared by 7 bases and J by 4 bases, with 11 bases between. This CDR3 contains 13 residues. CDR3 bases: TGTGCCAGCATGGCGGCGGGATACAATGAGCAGTTCTTC. This sequence encodes CASMAAGYNEQFF.

This sequence joins TRBV5-1 and TRBJ2-7; possible D gene TRBD1, 6 bases. The length of the CDR3 is 15 residues. Germline V gene lookup returns CDR1 SGHRS and CDR2 YFSETQ. V was trimmed by 5 bases and J by 1 base, leaving 16 bases between them. The CDR3 DNA follows: TGCGCCAGCAGTCCGGTTTCCAGGGGTTCCTACGAGCAGTACTTC. As protein: CASSPVSRGSYEQYF.

The rearrangement joins TRBV25-1 to TRBJ2-7, with D uncertain. This CDR3 contains 11 residues. V lost 7 bases and J 7 bases, leaving 11 bases between the germline ends. The germline V gene encodes CDR1 MGHDK and CDR2 SYGVNS. CDR3 nucleotide sequence: TGTGCCAGCACCCTTAGGGAAGAGCAGTACTTC. Translation: CASTLREEQYF.

The gene calls are TRBV27 and TRBJ2-7; D is unresolved. V lost 4 bases and J 5 bases, leaving 12 bases between the germline ends. This CDR3 region has 13 residues. Germline V gives CDR1 MNHEY, CDR2 SMNVEV (reference sequence). CDR3 sequence (DNA): TGTGCCAGCAGTTCGTTAGTTCACGACGAGCAGTACTTC. Protein: CASSSLVHDEQYF.

The chain is built from TRBV28 and TRBJ2-7; D may be TRBD1 (5 bases). Trimming stripped 2 bases from V and 5 bases from J, with 13 bases between. The CDR3 loop spans 14 amino acids. Germline values: CDR1 MDHEN, CDR2 SYDVKM. CDR3 nucleotides: TGTGCCAGCAGTTTACAGGGTAGGTCGGACGAGCAGTACTTC. Protein product: CASSLQGRSDEQYF.

The chain recombines TRBV4-1 with TRBJ1-6; 7 bases map to TRBD1. The CDR3 contains 16 residues. CDR1 and CDR2 from the germline V gene are MGHRA and YSYEKL. Unmatched junction bases numbered 7, after V lost 1 base and J lost 7 bases. Here the CDR3 reads CASSQVFDRVNSPLHF. CDR3 nucleotide sequence: TGCGCCAGCAGCCAAGTTTTCGACAGGGTCAATTCACCCCTCCACTTT.

In the case of this clone: At one end the junction does not follow the germline gene, possibly because of a read error. The genes are TRBV7-7 and TRBJ2-3; D uncertain. This CDR3 region has 13 residues. In germline, CDR1 is SSHAT, CDR2 FNYEAQ (reference sequence). This chain's CDR3 is CASSLSPTDTQYF. The CDR3 DNA follows: TGTGCTAGCAGCTTATCCCCCACAGATACGCAGTATTTT.

Note on this clone: The same CDR3 arises from other DNA sequences in this sample as well. V usage is TRBV27 and J usage is TRBJ2-7; TRBD2 matches 8 bases. CDR1 and CDR2 (germline): MNHEY, SMNVEV (reference sequence). V gave up 3 bases and J gave up 2 bases; unmatched junction bases: 3. The length of the CDR3 is 14 residues. CDR3: CASSFLAGTYEQYF. In DNA form, the CDR3 reads TGTGCCAGCAGTTTCCTAGCGGGTACCTACGAGCAGTACTTC.

The rearrangement uses TRBV6-5 and TRBJ2-5, with D perhaps TRBD1 or TRBD2 (6 bases each). This CDR3 spans 16 amino acids. Trimming took 0 bases from V and 5 from J, leaving 16 bases between them. Germline values: CDR1 MNHEY, CDR2 SVGAGI. CDR3 amino acids: CASSYSSGGLGETQYF. The CDR3 nucleotides read TGTGCCAGCAGTTACTCGTCCGGGGGCCTCGGGGAGACCCAGTACTTC.

The CDR3 nucleotides are TGTGCCAGCAGCTTAGAAGAGGGGGACACTGAAGCTTTCTTT. Amino acid sequence: CASSLEEGDTEAFF. This chain connects TRBV7-9 to TRBJ1-1; tentative D call: TRBD1 (6 bases). The germline V gene has CDR1 SEHNR and CDR2 FQNEAQ (reference sequence). Trimming left V 1 base short and J 3 bases short, with 9 bases between. The CDR3 consists of 14 residues.

The rearrangement joins TRBV2 to TRBJ2-5; 9 nucleotides align to TRBD2. The CDR3 is 17 residues long. V lost 5 bases and J lost 4; bases outside the gene matches: 14. Germline values: CDR1 SNHLY, CDR2 FYNNEI. The CDR3 loop reads CASSWGLAGPNRETQYF. CDR3 in DNA: TGTGCCAGCAGTTGGGGGCTAGCGGGGCCCAATAGAGAGACCCAGTACTTC.

The chain links TRBV19 to TRBJ1-2; 11 bases map to TRBD1. Germline CDR1 is LNHDA and CDR2 is SQIVND (reference sequence). Unmatched junction bases numbered 7, after V lost 5 bases and J lost 2 bases. The CDR3 is 16 amino acids. As DNA, the CDR3 is TGTGCCAGTAGTTCTCGGACAGGGGGCGGAAACTATGGCTACACCTTC. Its protein product is CASSSRTGGGNYGYTF.

The genes are TRBV7-9 and TRBJ2-7; D call uncertain. Germline V gene data show CDR1 as SEHNR and CDR2 as FQNEAQ (reference sequence). CDR3 length: 13 amino acids. Trimming removed 5 bases at V and 5 bases at J, with 13 bases between. CDR3: CASSHPDGDEQYF. CDR3 coding DNA: TGTGCCAGCAGCCATCCGGACGGCGACGAGCAGTACTTC.

This clone has just one count. The chain recombines TRBV6-1 with TRBJ1-6; D is uncertain. Germline V gene data show CDR1 as MNHNS and CDR2 as SASEGT. V was shortened by 2 bases and J by 0 bases, with 14 bases between the two germline ends. This CDR3 contains 18 residues. Here the CDR3 reads CASSERESASSYNSPLHF. The DNA of the CDR3 is TGTGCCAGCAGTGAACGGGAGTCCGCCAGCTCCTATAATTCACCCCTCCACTTT.

The J gene is TRBJ2-1, the V gene TRBV19, with D perhaps matching TRBD2 (5 bases). The germline CDR1 and CDR2 sequences are LNHDA and SQIVND (reference sequence). This CDR3 is 12 amino acids long. The DNA of the CDR3 is TGTGCATCGAGGCTAGTGGGCGGGGAGCAGTTCTTC. Its protein product is CASRLVGGEQFF.

Here the CDR3 DNA reads TGTGCCACCAGCAGAGATATGGGCAGGGGCTACGAGCAGTACTTC. Protein sequence: CATSRDMGRGYEQYF. The chain recombines TRBV15 with TRBJ2-7, with D possibly TRBD1 on 6 matching bases. The CDR3 is 15 residues long. Trimming took 0 bases from V and 3 from J, leaving 12 bases between them. The V gene's germline CDR1 is LNHNV and CDR2 YYDKDF (reference sequence).

The chain recombines TRBV5-6 with TRBJ2-2, with 9 nucleotides matching TRBD2. This CDR3 comprises 16 residues. Germline CDR1 and CDR2: SGHDT and YYEEEE. V gave up 1 base and J gave up 3 bases; unmatched junction bases: 4. The CDR3 DNA is TGTGCCAGCAGCTTGTTGGTAGCGGGAGACACCGGGGAGCTGTTTTTT. Translating it yields CASSLLVAGDTGELFF.

The rearrangement joins TRBV30 to TRBJ2-3; 13 nucleotides line up with TRBD2. Germline loops: CDR1 GTSNPN, CDR2 SVGIG (reference sequence). The CDR3 length is 15 residues. V trimming: 4 bases; J trimming: 5 bases; junction bases outside the gene matches: 6. The CDR3 DNA follows: TGTGCCTGGACACTAGCGGGGGGGCTGGAAGATACGCAGTATTTT. It is translated as CAWTLAGGLEDTQYF.